The 31 T cell receptor beta chains below all came from one sample that was sequenced in a study of blood T cell repertoires in COVID-19. This table comes from immunoSEQ multiplex PCR, and its TCRdb copy is limited to in-frame clones, with some not included. The sample consists of 130,000 or so clones, about 84% of them appearing once. Sequenced material: peripheral blood. All receptors come from a woman in her fifties or sixties with acute or convalescent COVID-19.

The rearrangement links TRBV2 to TRBJ1-1; D gene unclear. There are 13 residues in the CDR3. The germline V and J ends were trimmed by 11 bases and 3 bases, with 16 bases remaining between them. Germline lookup yields CDR1 SNHLY and CDR2 FYNNEI. The DNA for the CDR3 is TGTGCCCTCATGGTCGGTGCCTACACTGAAGCTTTCTTT. Amino acid sequence: CALMVGAYTEAFF. The full variable domain, rest sourced from reference TRBV2 and TRBJ1-1, is EPEVTQTPSHQVTQMGQEVILRCVPISNHLYFYWYRQILGQKVEFLVSFYNNEISEKSEIFDDQFSVERPDGSNFTLKIRSTKLEDSAMYFCALMVGAYTEAFFGQGTRLTVV.

The genes are TRBV19 and TRBJ1-6, with D possibly being TRBD1 (6 bases). Germline loops: CDR1 LNHDA, CDR2 SQIVND (reference sequence). This CDR3 spans 14 amino acids. V lost 6 bases and J 6 bases, leaving 12 bases between the germline ends. The CDR3 protein is CASSTGTSNSPLHF. DNA of the CDR3: TGTGCCAGTAGCACGGGGACAAGTAATTCACCCCTCCACTTT.

The chain has TRBV4-1 and TRBJ1-1, with 7 bases matching TRBD1. This CDR3 is built from 12 residues. V lost 6 bases to trimming and J lost 7 bases; unmatched junction nucleotides: 5. Germline V gives CDR1 MGHRA, CDR2 YSYEKL. The CDR3 nucleotides are TGCGCCAGCAGTCCGGACAGGAGTGAAGCTTTCTTT. Translating it yields CASSPDRSEAFF.

The chain employs TRBV9 and TRBJ1-4, with 8 bases identical to TRBD1. The V gene end was trimmed by 2 bases and the J gene end by 5 bases; junction bases not matched to a gene: 8. The CDR3 is made up of 16 amino acids. CDR1 and CDR2 (germline): SGDLS, YYNGEE. The CDR3 sequence is CASSVSERQGNEKLFF. The CDR3 DNA sequence: TGTGCCAGCAGCGTTAGTGAGAGACAGGGGAATGAAAAACTGTTTTTT. Drawing the rest from reference TRBV9 and TRBJ1-4, the complete variable domain is DSGVTQTPKHLITATGQRVTLRCSPRSGDLSVYWYQQSLDQGLQFLIQYYNGEERAKGNILERFSAQQFPDLHSELNLSSLELGDSALYFCASSVSERQGNEKLFFGSGTQLSVL.

V usage is TRBV27 and J usage is TRBJ1-4, with 10 bases fitting TRBD1. Germline V lookup: CDR1 MNHEY, CDR2 SMNVEV (reference sequence). This CDR3 contains 16 residues. J gave up 2 bases and V 5 bases, and 5 bases lay outside the gene matches. The CDR3 loop is CASSPGQGGTNEKLFF. The CDR3 DNA is TGTGCCAGCAGTCCCGGACAGGGGGGCACTAATGAAAAACTGTTTTTT.

The rearrangement links TRBV6-1 to TRBJ2-3, with 8 bases matching TRBD2. J was trimmed by 1 base and V by 1 base; bases with no gene match: 19. The germline V gene has CDR1 MNHNS and CDR2 SASEGT. This CDR3 comprises 21 residues. The CDR3 loop reads CASSEVFSGLRGVPGTDTQYF. The DNA for the CDR3 is TGTGCCAGCAGTGAAGTTTTTTCCGGTTTGCGGGGGGTACCCGGCACAGATACGCAGTATTTT.

The V gene is TRBV5-1, the J gene TRBJ1-2, with no clear D. V lost 5 bases and J lost 8, with 19 bases in between. The length of the CDR3 is 14 residues. Germline lookup yields CDR1 SGHRS and CDR2 YFSETQ. CDR3 region: CASSPPEIYGGYTF. CDR3 DNA: TGCGCCAGCAGTCCCCCGGAGATCTATGGGGGCTACACCTTC.

The chain carries TRBV5-1 and TRBJ1-5; no clear D. The CDR3 is 15 residues long. V was trimmed by 0 bases and J by 2 bases, leaving 9 bases between them. Germline V gene lookup returns CDR1 SGHRS and CDR2 YFSETQ. CDR3 sequence (DNA): TGCGCCAGCAGCTTGGCGGGGATCGGCAATCAGCCCCAGCATTTT. Protein product: CASSLAGIGNQPQHF.

The chain links TRBV5-1 to TRBJ2-1; D ambiguous. V lost 7 bases, J lost 6 bases, and 11 bases lay in between. The germline V gene encodes CDR1 SGHRS and CDR2 YFSETQ. CDR3 length: 12 amino acids. CDR3 amino acids: CASQIRGNEQFF. CDR3 DNA: TGCGCCAGCCAGATCCGAGGCAATGAGCAGTTCTTC.

The chain employs TRBV11-2 and TRBJ1-5; D not resolved. The CDR3 length is 16 residues. The V gene's germline CDR1 is SGHAT and CDR2 FQNNGV. Deletions cut 3 bases from V and 2 bases from J, with 14 bases between. The CDR3 DNA is TGTGCCAGCAGCTTGACCGGGAGTGTGGGCAATCAGCCCCAGCATTTT. This translates into CASSLTGSVGNQPQHF.

V and J are TRBV2 and TRBJ1-2; D perhaps matches TRBD1 (5 bases). The CDR3 loop spans 12 amino acids. The V gene lost 7 bases and the J gene lost 9 bases, with 15 bases spanning the gap. Germline V CDR1 and CDR2: SNHLY, FYNNEI. CDR3: CASNLMDTSYTF. The CDR3 DNA reads as TGTGCCAGCAACTTAATGGACACTAGCTACACCTTC.

The chain carries TRBV3-1 (or the pseudogene TRBV3-2) and TRBJ2-7; 8 nucleotides agree with TRBD1. The CDR3 contains 14 residues. With V trimmed by 4 bases and J by 5 bases, 7 bases remained unmatched. In germline, CDR1 is LGHDT, CDR2 YNNKEL (reference sequence). The CDR3 region is CASSLGSGGNEQYV. DNA for the CDR3: TGTGCCAGCAGCCTCGGGTCAGGGGGCAACGAGCAGTACGTC.

As DNA, the CDR3 is TGTGCCAGCAGCTTAGATACTCTCTACGAGCAGTACGTC. Translation: CASSLDTLYEQYV. The rearrangement joins TRBV7-8 to TRBJ2-7; no firm D call. V was pared by 1 base and J by 3 bases, with 7 bases between. This CDR3 comprises 13 residues. Germline CDR1 SGHVS, CDR2 FQNEAQ.

The rearrangement joins TRBV6-6 to TRBJ2-3, with D possibly being TRBD2 (5 bases). V lost 6 bases and J lost 0, with 16 bases in between. The length of the CDR3 is 16 residues. The germline CDR1 and CDR2 sequences are MNHNY and SVGAGI (reference sequence). The CDR3 sequence is CASRLVLGSSTDTQYF. CDR3 bases: TGTGCCAGCAGGCTTGTACTAGGGTCGAGCACAGATACGCAGTATTTT.

This clone was observed a single time. The rearrangement links TRBV9 to TRBJ2-2; D not certain. The germline V and J ends were trimmed by 0 bases and 0 bases, with 9 bases remaining between them. This CDR3 is 16 amino acids long. Germline lookup yields CDR1 SGDLS and CDR2 YYNGEE. As DNA, the CDR3 is TGTGCCAGCAGCGTAGCTCCAGAGGCGAACACCGGGGAGCTGTTTTTT. It specifies CASSVAPEANTGELFF.

The V and J genes are TRBV29-1 and TRBJ1-1; D may be TRBD1 (6 bases). CDR3 size: 15 residues. V was cut by 6 bases and J by 1 base, with 18 bases left in between. Looked up from germline, CDR1 is SQVTM and CDR2 is ANQGSEA. The CDR3 sequence: CSVEAWGLENTEAFF. CDR3 in DNA: TGCAGCGTAGAGGCGTGGGGGCTTGAGAACACTGAAGCTTTCTTT.

A single count supports this clone. The chain is built from TRBV2 and TRBJ1-1; possibly TRBD1 for D (6 bases). The CDR3 length is 13 residues. Germline V lookup: CDR1 SNHLY, CDR2 FYNNEI. V shed 11 bases and J shed 5 bases, with 18 bases lying between them. CDR3 DNA sequence: TGTGCCGCCAACAGGGAGTGGGGTACTGAAGCTTTCTTT. It specifies CAANREWGTEAFF.

DNA of the CDR3: TGTGCCAGCAGCCAAGTTAGGGGAATCGGGGAGCTGTTTTTT. It encodes CASSQVRGIGELFF. The V call is TRBV3-1 (or the pseudogene TRBV3-2), the J call TRBJ2-2; tentative D call: TRBD1 (5 bases). The CDR3 length is 14 residues. V dropped 1 base and J dropped 7 bases, with 10 bases sitting between them. The germline CDR1 and CDR2 sequences are LGHDT and YNNKEL (reference sequence).

V usage is TRBV25-1 and J usage is TRBJ1-6, with 9 bases aligning to TRBD1. The CDR3 covers 14 residues. CDR1 and CDR2 (germline): MGHDK, SYGVNS. Trimming at V came to 3 bases and at J to 10 bases, leaving 4 bases not matched to a gene. CDR3 sequence reads: CASSEGQGGSPLHF. CDR3 DNA: TGTGCCAGCAGTGAGGGACAGGGAGGATCACCCCTCCACTTT.

This clone was seen once. This sequence joins TRBV9 and TRBJ2-5; D uncertain. This CDR3 is 14 amino acids long. Germline loops: CDR1 SGDLS, CDR2 YYNGEE. Trimming took 0 bases from V and 6 from J, leaving 12 bases between them. CDR3 in DNA: TGTGCCAGCAGCGTAGATCCTCTTGTCCAGACCCAGTACTTC. Encoded protein: CASSVDPLVQTQYF.

Here the CDR3 reads CASSLMGQGKNIQYF. The DNA of the CDR3 is TGTGCCAGCAGTTTAATGGGACAGGGAAAAAACATTCAGTACTTC. The rearrangement joins TRBV28 to TRBJ2-4; the match to TRBD1 covers 9 bases. The CDR3 is made up of 15 amino acids. The ends lost 2 bases at V and 4 bases at J; junction bases unmatched: 3. The germline V gene encodes CDR1 MDHEN and CDR2 SYDVKM.

The rearrangement uses TRBV13 and TRBJ2-5; 13 bases fit TRBD2. V was pared by 5 bases and J by 6 bases, with 6 bases of the junction left unmatched. Germline CDR1 and CDR2: PRHDT and FYEKMQ (reference sequence). The CDR3 is 15 residues long. The CDR3 spells CASSRLGLAGQTQYF. The CDR3 DNA follows: TGTGCCAGCAGCCGCCTGGGACTAGCGGGACAGACCCAGTACTTC.

This clone was detected only a few times. V is TRBV28 and J is TRBJ1-2, with D unclear. Germline loops: CDR1 MDHEN, CDR2 SYDVKM. Trimming took off 7 bases at V and 7 bases at J, with 13 bases between the two ends. CDR3 size: 12 residues. As DNA, the CDR3 is TGTGCCAGCACCCTCGTCGAGGGTGGCTACACCTTC. It is translated as CASTLVEGGYTF.

The genes are TRBV24-1 and TRBJ1-1, with D uncertain. Trimming took 4 bases from V and 8 from J, leaving 10 bases between them. CDR3 length: 12 residues. Germline loops: CDR1 KGHDR, CDR2 SFDVKD. Here the CDR3 DNA reads TGTGCCACCAGTGACCCGGGAGGCGAAGCTTTCTTT. Protein product: CATSDPGGEAFF.

A single count supports this clone. The genes are TRBV2 and TRBJ1-1, with D unclear. The CDR3 covers 15 residues. V shed 2 bases and J shed 4 bases, with 14 bases lying between them. Looked up from germline, CDR1 is SNHLY and CDR2 is FYNNEI. CDR3 nucleotide sequence: TGTGCCAGCAGTGAACATGGGTATGAGGGCACTGAAGCTTTCTTT. Translated, it gives CASSEHGYEGTEAFF.

The CDR3 protein is CASRPGNYGYTF. In DNA, the CDR3 is TGTGCCAGTAGGCCGGGGAACTATGGCTACACCTTC. V is TRBV19 and J is TRBJ1-2; D gene uncertain. The V gene's germline CDR1 is LNHDA and CDR2 SQIVND (reference sequence). The CDR3 has 12 residues. V lost 6 bases, J lost 2 bases, and 7 bases lay in between. Supplemented by reference TRBV19 and TRBJ1-2, the full variable domain reads DGGITQSPKYLFRKEGQNVTLSCEQNLNHDAMYWYRQDPGQGLRLIYYSQIVNDFQKGDIAEGYSVSREKKESFPLTVTSAQKNPTAFYLCASRPGNYGYTFGSGTRLTVV.

The genes are TRBV6-5 and TRBJ1-6; unclear D gene. V lost 10 bases to trimming and J lost 8 bases, with 18 bases between them. This CDR3 region has 14 residues. Germline lookup yields CDR1 MNHEY and CDR2 SVGAGI. CDR3 sequence reads: CATCPTPGYSPLHF. As DNA, the CDR3 is TGTGCCACCTGTCCGACCCCGGGGTATTCACCCCTCCACTTT.

This clone was seen only a few times. The J gene is TRBJ1-4, the V gene TRBV5-1; 9 bases agree with TRBD1. V was clipped by 0 bases and J by 6 bases; unmatched bases: 3. Germline-derived CDR1 and CDR2 are SGHRS and YFSETQ. CDR3 length: 15 residues. CDR3 DNA: TGCGCCAGCAGCTTGGGGGACAGGGATCATGAAAAACTGTTTTTT. Protein sequence: CASSLGDRDHEKLFF.

The V and J genes are TRBV7-3 and TRBJ1-3, with 7 bases matching TRBD1. Germline assignment: CDR1 SGHTA and CDR2 FQGTGA. The CDR3 runs to 18 residues. J was trimmed by 4 bases and V by 8 bases; bases with no gene match: 20. The CDR3 sequence: CASLPTGKGARVGNTIYF. The CDR3, as DNA: TGTGCCAGCCTACCAACGGGGAAGGGGGCTCGGGTGGGAAACACCATATATTTT.

The chain employs TRBV7-2 and TRBJ1-2; the match to TRBD1 covers 7 bases. Germline V CDR1 and CDR2: SGHTA, FQGNSA. Losses at the gene ends were 6 bases for V and 6 bases for J; bases not matched to a gene: 7. This CDR3 spans 13 amino acids. This CDR3 is CASRRTGVDGYTF. As DNA, the CDR3 is TGTGCCAGCAGACGAACAGGGGTGGATGGCTACACCTTC.

This chain links TRBV10-3 with TRBJ1-2; TRBD1 aligns across 8 bases. The CDR3 sequence is 13 residues long. Looked up from germline, CDR1 is ENHRY and CDR2 is SYGVKD. Trimming cost V 6 bases and J 5 bases; bases outside gene matches: 5. CDR3 DNA: TGTGCCATCAGGGGCCAGGGGGCGTATGGCTACACCTTC. Its protein product is CAIRGQGAYGYTF.